A selection of T cell receptor beta chains follows, all from one sample in a study of cytomegalovirus exposure and HLA in healthy donors. TCRdb's copy holds only in-frame clones and misses some; the assay was immunoSEQ multiplex PCR. The profile shows 140,000 to 150,000 clones, about three quarters of them singletons. What was sequenced was PBMCs. These receptors all come from a male donor in good health and CMV-seronegative. CDR3s include the opening cysteine and the closing phenylalanine or tryptophan. D genes are given only for firm matches. Clone size is shown for a subset of rows, as once, few, many or a class of expanded clone.

len: 13
abundance: .
j_gene: TRBJ1-2
v_gene: TRBV9
d_gene: .
CDR3nt: TGTGCCAGCAGCGTAGGACAGGACTATGGCTACACCTTC
CDR3aa: CASSVGQDYGYTF

len: 14
abundance: .
j_gene: TRBJ2-3
v_gene: TRBV5-1
d_gene: .
CDR3nt: TGCGCCAGCCGGGTGTCGCAGACCACAGATACGCAGTATTTT
CDR3aa: CASRVSQTTDTQYF

len: 15
abundance: once
j_gene: TRBJ2-3
v_gene: TRBV19
d_gene: TRBD1
CDR3nt: TGTGCCAGTAGCATGGGACAGTCAGACACAGATACGCAGTATTTT
CDR3aa: CASSMGQSDTDTQYF

len: 18
abundance: once
j_gene: TRBJ2-5
v_gene: TRBV5-1
d_gene: TRBD1
CDR3nt: TGCGCCAGCAGCTCCGGGACAGGGGGACCGAAGTGGTCGGAGACCCAGTACTTC
CDR3aa: CASSSGTGGPKWSETQYF

len: 16
abundance: .
j_gene: TRBJ1-1
v_gene: TRBV18
d_gene: .
CDR3nt: TGTGCCAGCTCACCACCTTATTTAGGGGGGAACACTGAAGCTTTCTTT
CDR3aa: CASSPPYLGGNTEAFF

len: 15
abundance: .
j_gene: TRBJ1-5
v_gene: TRBV19
d_gene: .
CDR3nt: TGTGCCAGTAGTAAATGGTTGACTATCAATCAGCCCCAGCATTTT
CDR3aa: CASSKWLTINQPQHF

len: 12
abundance: .
j_gene: TRBJ1-1
v_gene: TRBV7-9
d_gene: TRBD1
CDR3nt: TGTTCCAGCAGATCCGGGACAGTTGAAGCTTTCTTT
CDR3aa: CSSRSGTVEAFF

len: 18
abundance: .
j_gene: TRBJ2-1
v_gene: TRBV5-1
d_gene: TRBD2
CDR3nt: TGCGCCAGCAGCAATCCGGGACTAGGGGCAAGCTCCTACAATGAGCAGTTCTTC
CDR3aa: CASSNPGLGASSYNEQFF

len: 17
abundance: .
j_gene: TRBJ2-1
v_gene: TRBV14
d_gene: TRBD2
CDR3nt: TGTGCCAGCAGCCAAGAGATTGGGCTAGCGGCCTACAATGAGCAGTTCTTC
CDR3aa: CASSQEIGLAAYNEQFF

len: 16
abundance: .
j_gene: TRBJ1-5
v_gene: TRBV2
d_gene: .
CDR3nt: TGTGCCAGCAGTGAGTTTCAGGGCGATAGCAATCAGCCCCAGCATTTT
CDR3aa: CASSEFQGDSNQPQHF

len: 14
abundance: few
j_gene: TRBJ1-2
v_gene: TRBV5-4
d_gene: .
CDR3nt: TGTGCCAGCAGCCCGGACAGTACTAACTATGGCTACACCTTC
CDR3aa: CASSPDSTNYGYTF

len: 14
abundance: .
j_gene: TRBJ2-7
v_gene: TRBV6-1
d_gene: TRBD2
CDR3nt: TGTGCCAGCAGTGATGCACTAGCGGGGGGCGAGCAGTACTTC
CDR3aa: CASSDALAGGEQYF

len: 17
abundance: .
j_gene: TRBJ1-1
v_gene: TRBV7-9
d_gene: TRBD1
CDR3nt: TGTGCCAGCAGCTCCAAATCCGACAGGGGGTGGGACACTGAAGCTTTCTTT
CDR3aa: CASSSKSDRGWDTEAFF

len: 13
abundance: .
j_gene: TRBJ1-1
v_gene: TRBV19
d_gene: TRBD1
CDR3nt: TGTGCCAGTAGTTCCGGGACAGGGTATTTGGCTTTCTTT
CDR3aa: CASSSGTGYLAFF

len: 15
abundance: .
j_gene: TRBJ2-7
v_gene: TRBV5-4
d_gene: TRBD1
CDR3nt: TGTGCCAGCAGCTTATCGGACAGGGTCTCCTACGAGCAGTACTTC
CDR3aa: CASSLSDRVSYEQYF

len: 15
abundance: .
j_gene: TRBJ1-3
v_gene: TRBV19
d_gene: .
CDR3nt: TGTGCCAGTAGTTTTAGACAGAAGCTCGGAAACACCATATATTTT
CDR3aa: CASSFRQKLGNTIYF

len: 14
abundance: .
j_gene: TRBJ1-5
v_gene: TRBV7-9
d_gene: TRBD1
CDR3nt: TGTGCCAGCAGGGGACAGGGTAGTTCTCAGCCCCAGCATTTT
CDR3aa: CASRGQGSSQPQHF

len: 14
abundance: .
j_gene: TRBJ1-5
v_gene: TRBV5-1
d_gene: .
CDR3nt: TGCGCCAGCAGCTTAAGCCTAGGCAATCAGCCCCAGCATTTT
CDR3aa: CASSLSLGNQPQHF

len: 15
abundance: few
j_gene: TRBJ1-4
v_gene: TRBV19
d_gene: .
CDR3nt: TGTGCCAGTAGTATCTGGGGGGGCCCGGATGAAAAACTGTTTTTT
CDR3aa: CASSIWGGPDEKLFF

len: 15
abundance: .
j_gene: TRBJ2-5
v_gene: TRBV27
d_gene: .
CDR3nt: TGTGCCAGCAGTTTTTTGCGACAGATACAAGAGACCCAGTACTTC
CDR3aa: CASSFLRQIQETQYF

len: 14
abundance: few
j_gene: TRBJ2-7
v_gene: TRBV6-4
d_gene: TRBD2
CDR3nt: TGTGCCAGCAGTCCAGCGGGAGGGCCGTACGAGCAGTACTTC
CDR3aa: CASSPAGGPYEQYF

len: 11
abundance: .
j_gene: TRBJ2-7
v_gene: TRBV2
d_gene: .
CDR3nt: TGTGCCAGCAGACAGGCTTACGAGCAGTACTTC
CDR3aa: CASRQAYEQYF

len: 14
abundance: .
j_gene: TRBJ1-3
v_gene: TRBV6-5
d_gene: .
CDR3nt: TGTGCCAGCAGAGCCCCAGGGACTGGAAACACCATATATTTT
CDR3aa: CASRAPGTGNTIYF

len: 16
abundance: .
j_gene: TRBJ1-1
v_gene: TRBV27
d_gene: TRBD1
CDR3nt: TGTGCCAGCAGTATCGGACAGGGAGGGAGGAACACTGAAGCTTTCTTT
CDR3aa: CASSIGQGGRNTEAFF

len: 15
abundance: .
j_gene: TRBJ1-2
v_gene: TRBV28
d_gene: TRBD1
CDR3nt: TGTGCCAGCAGTTTACGACAGGGACTTAACTATGGCTACACCTTC
CDR3aa: CASSLRQGLNYGYTF

len: 15
abundance: .
j_gene: TRBJ2-7
v_gene: TRBV6-5
d_gene: .
CDR3nt: TGTGCCAGCAGCTCGACCGGGACACCCAGCTACGAGCAGTACTTC
CDR3aa: CASSSTGTPSYEQYF

len: 14
abundance: .
j_gene: TRBJ2-7
v_gene: TRBV5-5
d_gene: .
CDR3nt: TGTGCCAGCAGCTTGGCTGACTCTTCCTACGAGCAGTACTTC
CDR3aa: CASSLADSSYEQYF

len: 15
abundance: .
j_gene: TRBJ2-1
v_gene: TRBV5-6
d_gene: TRBD2
CDR3nt: TGTGCCAGCAGCTTCGTGCGGGGGGGCTACAATGAGCAGTTCTTC
CDR3aa: CASSFVRGGYNEQFF

len: 19
abundance: .
j_gene: TRBJ2-5
v_gene: TRBV18
d_gene: TRBD2
CDR3nt: TGTGCCAGCTCAGCTCCGGGGGGGACTAGCGGGGGGGCCGGGGAGACCCAGTACTTC
CDR3aa: CASSAPGGTSGGAGETQYF

len: 12
abundance: .
j_gene: TRBJ1-2
v_gene: TRBV28
d_gene: .
CDR3nt: TGTGCCAGCAGTTCCACTATGAGAGGCTACACCTTC
CDR3aa: CASSSTMRGYTF

len: 14
abundance: .
j_gene: TRBJ1-6
v_gene: TRBV9
d_gene: .
CDR3nt: TGTGCCAGCAGCCCAGGGTTGTCCAATTCACCCCTCCACTTT
CDR3aa: CASSPGLSNSPLHF

len: 12
abundance: .
j_gene: TRBJ1-5
v_gene: TRBV6-6
d_gene: .
CDR3nt: TGTGCCAGCAGTTACGGTGGGCCGCCCCAGCATTTT
CDR3aa: CASSYGGPPQHF

len: 15
abundance: once
j_gene: TRBJ1-5
v_gene: TRBV25-1
d_gene: TRBD1
CDR3nt: TGTGCCAGCAGTGAAGGGACAGGGAGGTATCAGCCCCAGCATTTT
CDR3aa: CASSEGTGRYQPQHF

len: 15
abundance: .
j_gene: TRBJ2-7
v_gene: TRBV19
d_gene: TRBD2
CDR3nt: TGTGCCAGTAGTCCAACTAGCGGGGGAACCTACGAGCAGTACTTC
CDR3aa: CASSPTSGGTYEQYF

len: 16
abundance: .
j_gene: TRBJ2-7
v_gene: TRBV28
d_gene: TRBD1
CDR3nt: TGTGCCAGCAGTTTGCCCCGGGACAGGGGCTATTACGAGCAGTACTTC
CDR3aa: CASSLPRDRGYYEQYF

len: 16
abundance: .
j_gene: TRBJ2-3
v_gene: TRBV7-9
d_gene: .
CDR3nt: TGTGCCAGCAGCTTAGAAAAGCGGCTGTTGATGGATACGCAGTATTTT
CDR3aa: CASSLEKRLLMDTQYF

len: 14
abundance: .
j_gene: TRBJ2-3
v_gene: TRBV19
d_gene: TRBD2
CDR3nt: TGTGCCAGTAGGACTAGCGGGGGGGGGAATACGCAGTATTTT
CDR3aa: CASRTSGGGNTQYF

len: 16
abundance: .
j_gene: TRBJ2-7
v_gene: TRBV7-6
d_gene: TRBD1
CDR3nt: TGTGCCAGCAGCATTCGAGGACAGGGTGGGGACTACGAGCAGTACTTC
CDR3aa: CASSIRGQGGDYEQYF

len: 13
abundance: .
j_gene: TRBJ2-7
v_gene: TRBV29-1
d_gene: .
CDR3nt: TGCAGCGCCGAAGGGCTAGCGACTTACGAGCAGTACTTC
CDR3aa: CSAEGLATYEQYF

len: 14
abundance: .
j_gene: TRBJ2-5
v_gene: TRBV28
d_gene: .
CDR3nt: TGTGCCAGCAGTTTGTCTCCCGGGGTGAAGACTCAGTACTTC
CDR3aa: CASSLSPGVKTQYF

len: 15
abundance: .
j_gene: TRBJ2-7
v_gene: TRBV13
d_gene: TRBD2
CDR3nt: TGTGCCAGCAGCTGGTTAGCGGGGGGTTGGTACGAGCAGTACTTC
CDR3aa: CASSWLAGGWYEQYF

len: 14
abundance: .
j_gene: TRBJ2-2
v_gene: TRBV14
d_gene: .
CDR3nt: TGTGCCAGCAGCCAAACTAGGAACACCGGGGAGCTGTTTTTT
CDR3aa: CASSQTRNTGELFF

len: 16
abundance: .
j_gene: TRBJ2-7
v_gene: TRBV5-4
d_gene: .
CDR3nt: TGTGCCAGCAGCTTGGGAATTAGCGGAGCCCCCTACGAGCAGTACTTC
CDR3aa: CASSLGISGAPYEQYF

len: 15
abundance: few
j_gene: TRBJ1-5
v_gene: TRBV5-1
d_gene: .
CDR3nt: TGCGCCAGCAGCCCGGGGTCAGGGGGCAATCAGCCCCAGCATTTT
CDR3aa: CASSPGSGGNQPQHF

len: 11
abundance: .
j_gene: TRBJ1-1
v_gene: TRBV19
d_gene: .
CDR3nt: TGTGCCAGTAGTATCGGACTTGAAGCTTTCTTT
CDR3aa: CASSIGLEAFF

len: 11
abundance: .
j_gene: TRBJ2-7
v_gene: TRBV6-1
d_gene: TRBD1
CDR3nt: TGTGCCGGTGAACAGGGGAACGAGCAGTACTTC
CDR3aa: CAGEQGNEQYF

len: 16
abundance: .
j_gene: TRBJ1-4
v_gene: TRBV2
d_gene: TRBD1
CDR3nt: TGTGCCAGCAGTGCCTTGGGACAGGGGGCTAGTGAAAAACTGTTTTTT
CDR3aa: CASSALGQGASEKLFF

len: 15
abundance: few
j_gene: TRBJ2-1
v_gene: TRBV9
d_gene: TRBD1
CDR3nt: TGTGCCAGCGCTACAGGACAGGCCAGTTACAATGAGCAGTTCTTC
CDR3aa: CASATGQASYNEQFF

len: 15
abundance: once
j_gene: TRBJ2-5
v_gene: TRBV6-5
d_gene: TRBD2
CDR3nt: TGTGCCAGCAGCCGGGGGGAGGGCTACTTCGGGACCCAGTACTTC
CDR3aa: CASSRGEGYFGTQYF

len: 16
abundance: .
j_gene: TRBJ2-3
v_gene: TRBV7-3
d_gene: TRBD2
CDR3nt: TGTGCCAGCCAGCCTAGCGGGGGGGTTAGCACAGATACGCAGTATTTT
CDR3aa: CASQPSGGVSTDTQYF

len: 15
abundance: once
j_gene: TRBJ1-2
v_gene: TRBV19
d_gene: TRBD1
CDR3nt: TGTGCCAGTAGATTAGATACGACAGGGGACTATGGCTACACCTTC
CDR3aa: CASRLDTTGDYGYTF

len: 15
abundance: .
j_gene: TRBJ2-2
v_gene: TRBV11-2
d_gene: TRBD1
CDR3nt: TGTGCCAGCAGCTCTACAGGGGGCGTTATCGGGGAGCTGTTTTTT
CDR3aa: CASSSTGGVIGELFF

len: 14
abundance: .
j_gene: TRBJ2-7
v_gene: TRBV15
d_gene: .
CDR3nt: TGTGCCACCAGCAGAAAGCAGGGTACCTACGAGCAGTACTTC
CDR3aa: CATSRKQGTYEQYF

len: 15
abundance: .
j_gene: TRBJ2-1
v_gene: TRBV7-6
d_gene: TRBD1
CDR3nt: TGTGCCAGCAGTCCCGTGGGGACAGGGCTCAATGAGCAGTTCTTC
CDR3aa: CASSPVGTGLNEQFF

len: 14
abundance: .
j_gene: TRBJ2-2
v_gene: TRBV7-3
d_gene: .
CDR3nt: TGTGCCAGCGGGGAGGCCGCGGGCACCGGGGAGCTGTTTTTT
CDR3aa: CASGEAAGTGELFF

len: 17
abundance: .
j_gene: TRBJ2-3
v_gene: TRBV10-2
d_gene: TRBD2
CDR3nt: TGCGCCAGCAGTCCCTGGACTAGCGGGAGGGTCACAGATACGCAGTATTTT
CDR3aa: CASSPWTSGRVTDTQYF

len: 16
abundance: .
j_gene: TRBJ2-7
v_gene: TRBV7-2
d_gene: .
CDR3nt: TGTGCCAGCAGCCACTCTGCCACAGTCGCCACCTACGAGCAGTACTTC
CDR3aa: CASSHSATVATYEQYF